This note documents a single T cell receptor (beta chain) sequence. Sequencing was performed with immunoSEQ multiplex PCR; in TCRdb, only in-frame clones are kept and a portion is missing. The sample consists of about 270,000 clones, 75% to 90% of them appearing once. The entry originates in a study of blood T cell repertoires in COVID-19. Whole-study context: COVID-19 samples, acute and convalescent, were from the United States, Italy and Spain.

The CDR3 totals 13 residues. V lost 8 bases and J 1 base, leaving 11 bases between the germline ends. The chain carries TRBV12-3 or TRBV12-4 and TRBJ1-1; possibly TRBD1 for D (5 bases). The specimen was peripheral blood. This clonotype originated in a man aged 45 to 65 with acute or convalescent COVID-19. CDR3 DNA sequence: TGTGCCAGCGGACCAACAGGGAACACTGAAGCTTTCTTT. Its translation is CASGPTGNTEAFF.